These 30 T cell receptor beta chains were sequenced from one sample in a study of tumor-infiltrating lymphocytes in primary liver carcinoma. Without any cell sorting, roughly 18-31 mg of bulk tissue yielded co-extracted RNA and DNA. From 400 to 500 ng total RNA, TCR beta cDNA was generated with a primer in the constant region. Three nested multiplex PCR rounds, a slightly modified ARM-PCR, produced the libraries for TCR beta. The two initial PCR rounds, around 11 cycles each, used TRBV1-TRBV30 forward and C-beta reverse primers. TCRdb ran MiXCR on the multiplex PCR reads and lists one entry per CDR3 protein. The profile shows tens of thousands of distinct CDR3 sequences, about 80% of them singletons. The sample was liver tumor tissue from sampling region 5. Subset in this sample: tumor region T5, tumor centre. These receptors all come from a man in his forties or fifties with primary liver carcinoma and hepatitis B virus infection.

To note about this clonotype: The conserved closing phenylalanine or tryptophan is absent in this CDR3, likely reflecting a read error. The DNA is left out, because the CDR3 cannot be placed on it with certainty; the CDR3 is given as TCRdb lists it. The CDR3 loop is CASSHEDERYTEAIS. This rearrangement joins TRBV5-5 to TRBJ1-1. Germline CDR1 is SGHKS and CDR2 is YYEKEE (reference sequence). The CDR3 is 15 residues long, counting both termini.

This clonotype has a handful of counts. The gene calls are TRBV29-1 and TRBJ2-5; 9 bases are shared with TRBD1. CDR1 is SQVTM and CDR2 is ANQGSEA in the germline V gene. V shed 8 bases, J shed 5 bases, and the junction held 9 bases outside the gene matches. This CDR3 is built from 13 residues. The CDR3 protein is CSTPRGQGETQYF. The CDR3 DNA sequence: TGCAGCACCCCACGAGGACAGGGGGAGACCCAGTACTTC.

Comments on this clonotype: At one boundary the junction diverges from the germline segment, which might be a read error. The rearrangement joins TRBV28 to TRBJ1-1; D gene unclear. From germline, CDR1 is MDHEN and CDR2 SYDVKM. This CDR3 is built from 13 residues. The chain's CDR3 is CTSSLSSWGDAFF. The CDR3 DNA reads as TGTACCAGCAGTTTATCTTCTTGGGGAGATGCCTTCTTT.

In regard to this clonotype: The junction does not match germline at one end; this may be a read error. The CDR3 loop is CTSSRQGSEQFF. As DNA, the CDR3 is TGTACCAGCAGCAGACAGGGGAGTGAACAGTTCTTC. The chain uses TRBV28 and TRBJ2-1; 8 bases line up with TRBD1. Germline V gene sequence: CDR1 MDHEN, CDR2 SYDVKM. CDR3 length: 12 amino acids.

Note on this clonotype: An end of the junction does not agree with germline; a read error may underlie this. V usage is TRBV11-2 and J usage is TRBJ1-5, with D possibly TRBD1 on 6 matching bases. The CDR3 spans 17 residues. CDR1 is SGHAT and CDR2 is FQNNGV in the germline V gene. CDR3 sequence (DNA): TGTGCCAACATCTTAGTAGGGGTAACAGGGAGCAATCAGTCCCAGCATTTT. Translation gives CANILVGVTGSNQSQHF.

The chain recombines TRBV4-3 with TRBJ2-5; D uncertain. Trimming shortened V by 0 bases and J by 9 bases, and 20 bases separated the two germline ends. The CDR3 runs to 16 residues. Germline V gene lookup returns CDR1 LGHNA and CDR2 YSLEER. The chain's CDR3 is CASSQDGNLPSTAQYF. The CDR3 region has the DNA TGCGCCAGCAGCCAAGATGGGAACCTCCCCAGTACGGCCCAGTACTTC.

Remarks on this clonotype: The conserved final phenylalanine or tryptophan is absent from the CDR3, which likely points to a read error. The DNA is left out, because the CDR3 cannot be placed on it with certainty; the CDR3 is given as TCRdb lists it. The chain employs TRBV29-1 and TRBJ2-5; no check of the table's D call, TRBD2, against the DNA was made. The CDR3 is 15 amino acids long, termini counted. The germline V gene has CDR1 SQVTM and CDR2 ANQGSEA. This CDR3 reads CSVRTSGSWAEAQNY.

This clonotype was picked up one time. The junction and the germline gene differ at one end; a read error may be behind it. The V gene is TRBV28, the J gene TRBJ2-5, with D unclear. The CDR3 covers 14 residues. Germline values: CDR1 MDHEN, CDR2 SYDVKM. CDR3 region: CANSTLTGKEAQYF. The CDR3 DNA is TGTGCCAACAGCACCCTGACTGGAAAAGAGGCCCAGTACTTC.

Worth noting for this clonotype: It is likely a read error, because the conserved phenylalanine at the end of the CDR3 is missing. No DNA is shown, since the ends of the CDR3 on it are uncertain; the CDR3 is the one TCRdb lists. This chain links TRBV28 with TRBJ1-5. A total of 17 residues make up the CDR3, ends included. The germline CDR1 and CDR2 sequences are MDHEN and SYDVKM. CDR3 amino acids: CASSSRPGLGSLGTHHS.

The chain links TRBV29-1 to TRBJ1-1; possibly TRBD1 for D (5 bases). The CDR3 is 15 residues long. Germline values: CDR1 SQVTM, CDR2 ANQGSEA. Trimming took 7 bases from V and 0 from J, leaving 18 bases between them. For the CDR3, the DNA is TGCAGCGGTGTCTTAGGGTGGGGCATGAACACTGAAGCTTTCTTT. Its translation is CSGVLGWGMNTEAFF.

For this clonotype: Compared with germline, one end of the junction differs, possibly owing to a read error. The gene calls are TRBV5-1 and TRBJ2-1; 10 bases are shared with TRBD2. CDR3 length equals 14 residues. CDR1 and CDR2 (germline): SGHRS, YFSETQ. CDR3 in amino acids: CASTLAGGYIERFF. The CDR3, as DNA: TGCGCCAGCACGTTAGCGGGAGGTTACATTGAGCGGTTCTTC.

For this clonotype: Relative to the germline gene, one junction end is altered; a read error may explain this. The rearrangement uses TRBV6-1 and TRBJ2-2; D perhaps matches TRBD1 (6 bases). The CDR3 runs 13 residues. The germline CDR1 and CDR2 sequences are MNHNS and SASEGT. Here the CDR3 reads CAGSEGETGELFF. The CDR3 DNA follows: TGTGCCGGCAGTGAGGGGGAGACCGGGGAGCTGTTTTTT.

As for this clonotype: The junction departs from germline at one end; a sequencing error may be responsible. V is TRBV11-2 and J is TRBJ2-7, with D perhaps matching TRBD2 (5 bases). The CDR3 runs to 14 residues. Germline V gene data show CDR1 as SGHAT and CDR2 as FQNNGV. The DNA of the CDR3 is TGTACCAGCAGCCTGCCATATGAAACTCAGCGGACTTATTTC. Translating it yields CTSSLPYETQRTYF.

This clonotype was seen repeatedly, ten times or more. The chain recombines TRBV28 with TRBJ2-5; D possibly uses TRBD1 or TRBD2 (7 bases each). There are 15 residues in the CDR3. The germline CDR1 and CDR2 sequences are MDHEN and SYDVKM. Deletions cut 6 bases from V and 5 bases from J, with 19 bases between. CDR3 nucleotide sequence: TGTGCCAGCAGGGGAGGGACAGCTAATTCGGAGACCCAGTACTTC. This translates into CASRGGTANSETQYF.

Comment on this clonotype: Germline and junction disagree at one end, which may indicate a read error. The V gene is TRBV28, the J gene TRBJ2-1, with D hard to call. Germline V gene lookup returns CDR1 MDHEN and CDR2 SYDVKM. This CDR3 comprises 13 residues. This CDR3 is CTSSPGPFNEQFF. The CDR3 coding sequence is TGTACCAGCAGCCCTGGACCCTTCAATGAGCAGTTCTTC.

This chain links TRBV6-5 with TRBJ1-5; perhaps TRBD1 as D (6 bases). Germline-derived CDR1 and CDR2 are MNHEY and SVGAGI. Trimming left V 5 bases short and J 2 bases short, with 16 bases between. The CDR3 length is 16 residues. The CDR3, as DNA: TGTGCCAGCAGTCCCACGAGGGGGATAGGCAATCAGCCCCAGCATTTT. The encoded protein is CASSPTRGIGNQPQHF.

As to this clonotype: The missing conserved phenylalanine or tryptophan at the end of this CDR3 makes a read error likely. The rearrangement joins TRBV6-6 to TRBJ2-2, with 8 bases aligning to TRBD1. The CDR3 runs 15 residues. The J segment lost 0 bases and the V segment lost 7 bases, leaving 4 bases of the junction unmatched. Germline CDR1 reads MNHNY; CDR2 reads SVGAGI (reference sequence). DNA for the CDR3: TGTGCCAGCATTACAGGGGGAGCGAACACCGGGGAGCTGTTTTTA. Its protein product is CASITGGANTGELFL.

A single count supports this clonotype. It is likely a read error, because the conserved phenylalanine at the end of the CDR3 is missing. The chain joins TRBV5-4 to TRBJ2-2, with 14 bases that match TRBD2. The length of the CDR3 is 16 residues. J was trimmed by 7 bases and V by 8 bases; bases with no gene match: 10. In germline, CDR1 is SGHNT, CDR2 YYREEE (reference sequence). CDR3 sequence (DNA): TGTGCCAGGAGCCCAACGGGACTAGCGGGAGTCGGGGAGCTGTTTTCT. Protein sequence: CARSPTGLAGVGELFS.

A word on this clonotype: Since the CDR3 does not end with the conserved phenylalanine or tryptophan, this likely comes from a read error. The limits of the CDR3 on the DNA are not certain, so only TCRdb's listed CDR3 is given. This chain uses TRBV11-3 with TRBJ2-3. The CDR3 region is 12 residues in length, termini included. Germline assignment: CDR1 SGHNT and CDR2 YENEEA. CDR3: CASSLGTDMRYS.

The chain's CDR3 is CAWTGSGRADSAEQFF. Written as DNA, the CDR3 is TGTGCCTGGACTGGTAGCGGGAGGGCCGATAGCGCTGAGCAGTTCTTC. The gene calls are TRBV30 and TRBJ2-1, with 11 nucleotides matching TRBD2. The germline CDR1 and CDR2 sequences are GTSNPN and SVGIG (reference sequence). V lost 4 bases to trimming and J lost 9 bases; unmatched junction nucleotides: 14. This CDR3 spans 16 amino acids.

This clonotype was observed a few times. This sequence joins TRBV28 and TRBJ2-1; D not certain. The CDR3 has 15 residues. Per germline, CDR1 MDHEN and CDR2 SYDVKM. V lost 6 bases to trimming and J lost 10 bases, with 22 bases between them. The CDR3 sequence is CASRTGLTSGNEQFF. Here the CDR3 DNA reads TGTGCCAGCAGAACGGGCTTAACATCGGGTAACGAGCAGTTCTTC. Supplemented by reference TRBV28 and TRBJ2-1, the full variable domain reads DVKVTQSSRYLVKRTGEKVFLECVQDMDHENMFWYRQDPGLGLRLIYFSYDVKMKEKGDIPEGYSVSREKKERFSLILESASTNQTSMYLCASRTGLTSGNEQFFGPGTRLTVL.

Concerning this clonotype: A junction boundary mismatches the germline segment, possibly from a read error. V is TRBV11-2 and J is TRBJ1-6, with D unclear. Germline CDR1 reads SGHAT; CDR2 reads FQNNGV. CDR3 length equals 13 residues. The CDR3 nucleotides are TGTACCAGCGCGGGCGGAAATAACTCACCACTCCACTTT. It specifies CTSAGGNNSPLHF.

This clonotype qualifies as medium-sized. The J gene is TRBJ2-2, the V gene TRBV5-1; 7 bases fit TRBD1. J gave up 0 bases and V 4 bases, and 3 bases lay outside the gene matches. This CDR3 comprises 15 residues. Germline loops: CDR1 SGHRS, CDR2 YFSETQ. The DNA for the CDR3 is TGCGCCAGCAGCGACAGGGTCCCGAACACCGGGGAGCTGTTTTTT. As protein: CASSDRVPNTGELFF.

This chain's CDR3 is CASSNRTGVETQYF. CDR3 DNA sequence: TGCGCCAGCAGCAACCGAACAGGGGTCGAGACCCAGTACTTC. The J gene is TRBJ2-5, the V gene TRBV4-1; 7 bases align to TRBD1. Trimming at V came to 5 bases and at J to 5 bases, leaving 8 bases not matched to a gene. The CDR3 consists of 14 residues. The germline V gene has CDR1 MGHRA and CDR2 YSYEKL.

To note about this clonotype: The junction departs from the called germline gene at one end, perhaps through a read error. J is TRBJ2-3 and V is TRBV29-1, with 7 nucleotides matching TRBD2. The CDR3 length is 15 residues. Germline CDR1 and CDR2: SQVTM and ANQGSEA. CDR3 nucleotide sequence: TGCAGTGTTGAGAGCGGGGCCGGCGTCACAGATACGCAGTATTTT. Translating it yields CSVESGAGVTDTQYF.

On this clonotype itself: Its ends do not fully match the called genes, so a read error is possible. V gene TRBV6-1 combines with J gene TRBJ2-7; D is perhaps TRBD2 (5 bases). Germline V gene sequence: CDR1 MNHNS, CDR2 SASEGT. The CDR3 length is 11 residues. The CDR3 DNA follows: TGTGACAGCGGTGAAACGTGGGAGCAGTACTTC. Protein sequence: CDSGETWEQYF.

Concerning this clonotype: Sequence at one end of the junction differs from germline and may be a read error. The chain uses TRBV5-1 and TRBJ2-2; D is unclear. CDR1 is SGHRS and CDR2 is YFSETQ in the germline V gene. The CDR3 consists of 15 residues. The CDR3 DNA sequence: TGCGTCAGCAGTCCACGGGCCTTGAACACCGGGGAGCTGTTTTTT. Translation gives CVSSPRALNTGELFF.

Regarding this clonotype: An end of the junction differs from the germline gene, which may be a read error. V and J are TRBV4-3 and TRBJ2-3; 12 positions match TRBD2. CDR3 length equals 19 residues. Germline V gene sequence: CDR1 LGHNA, CDR2 YSLEER. Written as DNA, the CDR3 is TGCGCCAGCAACCAAGATCGGGCTAGCGGGAGGGCCCTCTTAGATACGCAGTATTTT. It specifies CASNQDRASGRALLDTQYF.

The chain has TRBV6-5 and TRBJ2-2; no reliable D call. This CDR3 region has 14 residues. CDR1 is MNHEY, CDR2 SVGAGI, per germline. Trimming stripped 5 bases from V and 14 bases from J, with 21 bases between. In nucleotides, the CDR3 is TGTGCCAGCAGTCGTGGACCGAACACCGAGGAACTGTTTTTT. Translated: CASSRGPNTEELFF.

As concerns this clonotype: The final CDR3 position lacks the conserved phenylalanine or tryptophan, pointing to a likely read error. The chain uses TRBV7-2 and TRBJ2-3, with D tentatively TRBD2 (5 bases). Germline CDR1 reads SGHTA; CDR2 reads FQGNSA. The CDR3 runs to 12 residues. V lost 5 bases and J lost 8, with 11 bases in between. The CDR3 here is CASSDDYGTQYL. DNA of the CDR3: TGTGCCAGCAGCGACGACTACGGTACGCAGTATCTT.